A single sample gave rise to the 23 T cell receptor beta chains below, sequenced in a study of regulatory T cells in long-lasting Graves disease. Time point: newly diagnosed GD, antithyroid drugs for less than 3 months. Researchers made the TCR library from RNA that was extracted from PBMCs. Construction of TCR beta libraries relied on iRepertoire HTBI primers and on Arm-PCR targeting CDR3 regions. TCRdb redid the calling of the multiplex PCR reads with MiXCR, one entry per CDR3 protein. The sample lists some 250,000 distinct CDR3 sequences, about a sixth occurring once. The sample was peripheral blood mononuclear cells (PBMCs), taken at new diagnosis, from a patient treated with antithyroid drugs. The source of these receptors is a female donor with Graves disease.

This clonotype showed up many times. CDR3 loop: CASRVTEMNTEAFF. The CDR3 nucleotides are TGTGCCAGCAGGGTGACAGAAATGAACACTGAAGCTTTCTTT. This sequence joins TRBV2 and TRBJ1-1, with a weak D call TRBD1 (5 bases). The germline gives CDR1 SNHLY, CDR2 FYNNEI. V shed 6 bases and J shed 0 bases, with 11 bases lying between them. This CDR3 comprises 14 residues.

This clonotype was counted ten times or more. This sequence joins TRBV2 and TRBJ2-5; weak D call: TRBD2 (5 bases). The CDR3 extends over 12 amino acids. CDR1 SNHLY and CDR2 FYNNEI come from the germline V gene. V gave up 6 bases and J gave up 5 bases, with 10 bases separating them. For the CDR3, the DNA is TGTGCCAGCAGGAGGGTCTTGGAGACCCAGTACTTC. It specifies CASRRVLETQYF.

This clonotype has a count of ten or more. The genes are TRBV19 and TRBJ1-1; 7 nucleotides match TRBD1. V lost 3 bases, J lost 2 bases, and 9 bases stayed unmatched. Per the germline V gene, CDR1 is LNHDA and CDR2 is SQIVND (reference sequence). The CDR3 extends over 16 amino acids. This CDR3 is CASSITGQVLNTEAFF. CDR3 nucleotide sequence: TGTGCCAGTAGTATCACCGGACAGGTTCTTAACACTGAAGCTTTCTTT.

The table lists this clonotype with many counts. The CDR3 DNA follows: TGCGCCAGCAGCGAAATTCAGCACGCCTCTGGGGCCAACGTCCTGACTTTC. Translated: CASSEIQHASGANVLTF. The chain couples TRBV5-1 to TRBJ2-6; no reliable D call. The germline V and J ends were trimmed by 4 bases and 0 bases, with 14 bases remaining between them. The CDR3 spans 17 residues. Germline V gene lookup returns CDR1 SGHRS and CDR2 YFSETQ.

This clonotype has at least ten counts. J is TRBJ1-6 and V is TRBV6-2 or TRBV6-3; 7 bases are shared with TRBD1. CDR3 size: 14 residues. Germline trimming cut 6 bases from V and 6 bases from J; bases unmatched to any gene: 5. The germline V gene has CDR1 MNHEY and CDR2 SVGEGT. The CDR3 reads CASRLGQSNSPLHF. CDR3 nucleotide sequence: TGTGCCAGCAGGCTGGGACAGAGTAATTCACCCCTCCACTTT.

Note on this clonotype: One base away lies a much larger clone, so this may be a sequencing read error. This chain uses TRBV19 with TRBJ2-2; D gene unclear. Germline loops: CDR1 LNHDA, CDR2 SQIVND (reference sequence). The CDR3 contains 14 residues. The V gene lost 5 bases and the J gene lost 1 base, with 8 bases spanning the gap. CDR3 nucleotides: TGTGCCAGTAGTCGGAGAGAGAACACCGGGGAGCTGTTTTTT. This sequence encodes CASSRRENTGELFF.

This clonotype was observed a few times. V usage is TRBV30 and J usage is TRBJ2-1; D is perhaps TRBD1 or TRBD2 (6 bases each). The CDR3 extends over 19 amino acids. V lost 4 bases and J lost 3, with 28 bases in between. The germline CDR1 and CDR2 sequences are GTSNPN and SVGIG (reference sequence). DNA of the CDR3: TGTGCCTGGAAGGGGGGTTCCGGGGAAGGAATTTCGAACTACAATGAGCAGTTCTTC. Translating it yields CAWKGGSGEGISNYNEQFF.

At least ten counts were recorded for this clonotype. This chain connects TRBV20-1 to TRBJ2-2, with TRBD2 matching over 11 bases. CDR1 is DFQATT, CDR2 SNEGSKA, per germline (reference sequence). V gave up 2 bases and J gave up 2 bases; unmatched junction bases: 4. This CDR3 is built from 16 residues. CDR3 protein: CSARSRLAGNTGELFF. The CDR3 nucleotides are TGCAGTGCTAGATCCCGACTAGCGGGAAACACCGGGGAGCTGTTTTTT.

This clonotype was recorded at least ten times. This chain's CDR3 is CASSLVVLMNTEAFF. The CDR3 coding sequence is TGTGCCAGCAGCTTAGTTGTCCTTATGAACACTGAAGCTTTCTTT. The chain combines TRBV11-2 with TRBJ1-1, with unresolved D. Germline CDR1 reads SGHAT; CDR2 reads FQNNGV. The CDR3 extends over 15 amino acids. V lost 1 base and J 0 bases, leaving 9 bases between the germline ends.

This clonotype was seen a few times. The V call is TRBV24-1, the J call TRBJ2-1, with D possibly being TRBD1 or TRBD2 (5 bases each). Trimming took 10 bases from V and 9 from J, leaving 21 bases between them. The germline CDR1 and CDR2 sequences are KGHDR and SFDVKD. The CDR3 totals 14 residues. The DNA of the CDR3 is TGTGCCACTCAGCACCGGGACGGCGGTAGTGAGCAGTTCTTC. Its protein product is CATQHRDGGSEQFF.

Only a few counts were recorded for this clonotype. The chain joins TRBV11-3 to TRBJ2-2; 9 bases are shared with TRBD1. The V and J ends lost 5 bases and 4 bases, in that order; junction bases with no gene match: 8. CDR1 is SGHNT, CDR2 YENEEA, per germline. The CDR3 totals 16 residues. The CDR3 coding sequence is TGTGCCAGCAGCCTACCGACAGGGGGGAGCACCGGGGAGCTGTTTTTT. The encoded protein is CASSLPTGGSTGELFF.

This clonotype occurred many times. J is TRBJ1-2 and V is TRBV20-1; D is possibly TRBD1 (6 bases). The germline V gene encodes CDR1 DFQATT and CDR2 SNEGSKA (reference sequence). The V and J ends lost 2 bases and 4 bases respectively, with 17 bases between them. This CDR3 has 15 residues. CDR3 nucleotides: TGCAGTGCTAGAACTATGACGGGACAATTCTATGGCTACACCTTC. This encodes CSARTMTGQFYGYTF.

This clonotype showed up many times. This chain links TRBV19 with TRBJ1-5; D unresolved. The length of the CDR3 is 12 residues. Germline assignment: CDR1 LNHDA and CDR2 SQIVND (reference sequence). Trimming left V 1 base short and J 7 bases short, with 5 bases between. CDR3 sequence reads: CASSIVGQPQHF. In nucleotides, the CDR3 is TGTGCCAGTAGTATAGTCGGGCAGCCCCAGCATTTT.

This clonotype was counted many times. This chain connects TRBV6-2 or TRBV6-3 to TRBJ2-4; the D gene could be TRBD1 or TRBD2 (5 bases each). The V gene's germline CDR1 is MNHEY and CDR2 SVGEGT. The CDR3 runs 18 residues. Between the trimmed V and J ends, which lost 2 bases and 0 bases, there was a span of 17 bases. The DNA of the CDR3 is TGTGCCAGCAGTTACCCAGGGACCACCGAAGTAGCCAAAAACATTCAGTACTTC. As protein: CASSYPGTTEVAKNIQYF.

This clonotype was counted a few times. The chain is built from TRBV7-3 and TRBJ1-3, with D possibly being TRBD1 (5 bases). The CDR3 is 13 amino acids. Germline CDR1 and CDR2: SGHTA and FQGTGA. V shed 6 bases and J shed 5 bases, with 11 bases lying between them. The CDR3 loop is CASSPGSRNTIYF. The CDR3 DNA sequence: TGTGCCAGCAGTCCAGGGTCCCGAAACACCATATATTTT.

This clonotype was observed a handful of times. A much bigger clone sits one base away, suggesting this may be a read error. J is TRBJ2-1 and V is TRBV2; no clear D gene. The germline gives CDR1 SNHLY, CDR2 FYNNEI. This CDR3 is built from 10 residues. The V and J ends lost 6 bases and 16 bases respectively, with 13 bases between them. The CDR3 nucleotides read TGTGCCAGCAGGCTGAAGGCCCACTTCTTC. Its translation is CASRLKAHFF.

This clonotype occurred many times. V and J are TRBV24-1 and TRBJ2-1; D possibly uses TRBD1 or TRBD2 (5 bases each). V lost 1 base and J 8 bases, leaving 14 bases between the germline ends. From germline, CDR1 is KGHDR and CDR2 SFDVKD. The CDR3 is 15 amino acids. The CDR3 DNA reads TGTGCCACCAGTGATTTAGGTAGCGAACAGGATGAGCAGTTCTTC. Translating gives CATSDLGSEQDEQFF.

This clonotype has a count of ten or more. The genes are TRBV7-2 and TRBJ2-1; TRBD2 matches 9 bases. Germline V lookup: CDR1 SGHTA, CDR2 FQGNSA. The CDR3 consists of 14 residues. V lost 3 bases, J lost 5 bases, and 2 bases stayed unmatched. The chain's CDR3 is CASSFLAGHNEQFF. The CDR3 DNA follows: TGTGCCAGCAGCTTCCTAGCGGGACACAATGAGCAGTTCTTC.

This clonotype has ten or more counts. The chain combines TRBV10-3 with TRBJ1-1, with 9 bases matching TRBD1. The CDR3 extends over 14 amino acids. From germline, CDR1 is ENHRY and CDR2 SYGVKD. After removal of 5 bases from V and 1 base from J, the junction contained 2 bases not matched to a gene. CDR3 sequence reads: CAISKGQGNTEAFF. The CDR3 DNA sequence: TGTGCCATCAGTAAGGGACAGGGGAACACTGAAGCTTTCTTT.

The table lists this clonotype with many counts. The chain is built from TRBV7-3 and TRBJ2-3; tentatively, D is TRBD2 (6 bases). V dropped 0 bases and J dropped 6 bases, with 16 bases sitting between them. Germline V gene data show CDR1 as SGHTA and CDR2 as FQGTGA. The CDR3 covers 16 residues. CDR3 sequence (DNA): TGTGCCAGCAGCTTAACGTATGGTGGGGGGTTGGATACGCAGTATTTT. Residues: CASSLTYGGGLDTQYF.

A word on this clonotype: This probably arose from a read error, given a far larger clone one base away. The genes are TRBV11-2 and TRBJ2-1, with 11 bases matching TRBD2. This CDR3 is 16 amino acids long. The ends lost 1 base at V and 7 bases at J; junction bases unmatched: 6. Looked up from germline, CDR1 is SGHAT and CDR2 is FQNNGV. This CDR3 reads CASSLAPASGRNEQFF. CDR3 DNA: TGTGCCAGCAGCTTAGCACCGGCTAGCGGGAGGAATGAGCAGTTCTTC. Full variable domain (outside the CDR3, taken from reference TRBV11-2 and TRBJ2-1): EAGVAQSPRYKIIEKRQSVAFWCNPISGHATLYWYQQILGQGPKLLIQFQNNGVVDDSQLPKDRFSAERLKGVDSTLKIQPAKLEDSAVYLCASSLAPASGRNEQFFGPGTRLTVL.

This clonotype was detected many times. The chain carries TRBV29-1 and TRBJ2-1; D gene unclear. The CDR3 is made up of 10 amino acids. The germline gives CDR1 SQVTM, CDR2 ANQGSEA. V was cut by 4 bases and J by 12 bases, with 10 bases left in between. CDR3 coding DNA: TGCAGCGTTGTCGGTAAGGTGCAGTTCTTC. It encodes CSVVGKVQFF.

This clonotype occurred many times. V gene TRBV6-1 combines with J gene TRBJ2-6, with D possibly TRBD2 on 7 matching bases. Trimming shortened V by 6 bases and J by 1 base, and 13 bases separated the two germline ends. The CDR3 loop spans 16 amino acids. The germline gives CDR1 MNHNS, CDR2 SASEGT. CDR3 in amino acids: CASRRGRLSGANVLTF. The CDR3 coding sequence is TGTGCCAGCAGGCGGGGGCGCTTGTCTGGGGCCAACGTCCTGACTTTC.